These 6 T cell receptor beta chains came from one sample sequenced in a study of T cells after yellow fever vaccination. From the 5' RACE reads, TCRdb called clonotypes with MiXCR, one entry per CDR3 protein. Of roughly 330,000 distinct CDR3 sequences listed, around 6.8% were seen once; the top ten hold roughly a sixth. Material: PBMCs, obtained roughly 47 days after the first yellow fever vaccination. The receptors stem from a man aged 18 to 35 who received the YFV17D yellow fever vaccine.

This clonotype was observed at least ten times. The CDR3 coding sequence is TGTGCCAGCAGGCCCCCGGGACAGGAGTACAATGAGCAGTTCTTC. It specifies CASRPPGQEYNEQFF. The genes are TRBV2 and TRBJ2-1; 8 bases align to TRBD1. The CDR3 covers 15 residues. Germline values: CDR1 SNHLY, CDR2 FYNNEI. The junction had 8 bases not matched to a gene; V was cut back by 6 bases and J by 4 bases.

The V and J genes are TRBV6-5 and TRBJ1-5, with 10 positions matching TRBD1. CDR1 is MNHEY and CDR2 is SVGAGI in the germline V gene. V dropped 2 bases and J dropped 2; count of bases not matched to a gene: 12. The CDR3 spans 19 residues. For the CDR3, the DNA is TGTGCCAGCAGTTACGTTGGGACAGGGGTACTAGCTGGCAATCAGCCCCAGCATTTT. Translating it yields CASSYVGTGVLAGNQPQHF.

This clonotype was counted between two and nine times. The CDR3 loop reads CASSFRGRRGSSYEQYV. In DNA, the CDR3 is TGTGCCAGCAGCTTTCGCGGGCGGAGGGGAAGCTCCTACGAGCAGTACGTC. The rearrangement links TRBV5-6 to TRBJ2-7; TRBD2 might be the D (6 bases). The CDR3 has 17 residues. CDR1 and CDR2 from the germline V gene are SGHDT and YYEEEE. V lost 2 bases, J lost 0 bases, and 18 bases lay in between.

V is TRBV6-1 and J is TRBJ1-5; a possible D gene is TRBD1 (5 bases). V was trimmed by 1 base and J by 3 bases, leaving 16 bases between them. The germline CDR1 and CDR2 sequences are MNHNS and SASEGT. The CDR3 extends over 17 amino acids. The CDR3 spells CASSEGYAGVNNQPQHF. CDR3 bases: TGTGCCAGCAGTGAAGGTTATGCGGGGGTCAACAATCAGCCCCAGCATTTT.

This clonotype was recorded a few times. The chain recombines TRBV7-8 with TRBJ1-2; D remains unclear. This CDR3 contains 13 residues. Germline CDR1 SGHVS, CDR2 FQNEAQ. Deletions cut 3 bases from V and 2 bases from J, with 7 bases between. CDR3 coding DNA: TGTGCCAGCAGCTTGAGGGTAAACTATGGCTACACCTTC. Its translation is CASSLRVNYGYTF.

This clonotype has ten or more counts. The gene calls are TRBV7-6 and TRBJ1-1; possibly TRBD1 for D (6 bases). CDR3 length: 13 residues. Trimming removed 4 bases from V and 4 bases from J, with 10 bases in between. Germline V CDR1 and CDR2: SGHVS, FNYEAQ. CDR3 nucleotides: TGTGCCAGCAGCTCAGGGGAGGGCACTGAAGCTTTCTTT. Translation: CASSSGEGTEAFF.